The clone carrying this TCR beta chain was observed at least ten times. This record belongs to a study of T-cell memory formation after mild COVID-19. The germline V gene has CDR1 SQVTM and CDR2 ANQGSEA. The CDR3 consists of 10 residues. MiXCR, run by TCRdb on the 5' RACE reads, gives a single entry per CDR3 protein. The sample shows more than 120,000 distinct CDR3 sequences, 6% of them seen only once. This sequence joins TRBV29-1 and TRBJ2-7; D perhaps matches TRBD2 (6 bases). Sequencing input: PBMCs or a T cell subset sorted from them (not recorded which). The origin of this receptor is an adult woman who had mild COVID-19 (a few samples of this study predate the infection). Cell type and time point are not known. The CDR3 DNA sequence: TGCAGAATCGGGGGTTACGAGCAGTACTTC. It is translated as CRIGGYEQYF.